Sequencing of this T cell receptor beta chain was carried out in a study of identical twins. The CDR3 has 12 amino acids. Germline CDR1 DFQATT, CDR2 SNEGSKA (reference sequence). V lost 6 bases and J lost 7, with 13 bases in between. MiXCR, run by TCRdb on the 5' RACE reads, gives a single entry per CDR3 protein. The table has some 1,700,000 distinct CDR3 sequences, about 32% seen once. This clonotype was detected only a few times. This rearrangement joins TRBV20-1 to TRBJ1-5; TRBD1 might be the D (5 bases). This clonotype originated in a newborn girl in good health. Sequencing was performed on cord blood. CDR3 nucleotides: TGCAGTGCCACAGGACCAAAACAGCCCCAGCATTTT. Protein sequence: CSATGPKQPQHF.